This TCR beta chain was documented in a study of T cells in Graves' hyperthyroidism and ophthalmopathy. The CDR3 totals 12 residues. Germline V gives CDR1 MNHNS, CDR2 SASEGT. This clonotype was seen repeatedly, ten times or more. Germline is not matched at one junction end, which may reflect a read error. RNA transcripts yielded amplified TCR beta CDR3 regions. HTBI primers drove first-round RT-PCR of the TCR CDR3. MiXCR was run by TCRdb on the multiplex PCR reads, yielding one entry per CDR3 protein. The top ten hold approximately 25% of the sample, which has about 550,000 distinct CDR3 sequences, around 21% seen once.

Material for sequencing was blood. The TCR sequence derives from a man aged 18 to 29 with Graves' hyperthyroidism. The chain joins TRBV6-1 to TRBJ2-5; D gene uncertain. The CDR3 DNA reads as TGTGCCAGCAGTGAAGCCACGGGCGCCCAGGACTTC. Encoded protein: CASSEATGAQDF.